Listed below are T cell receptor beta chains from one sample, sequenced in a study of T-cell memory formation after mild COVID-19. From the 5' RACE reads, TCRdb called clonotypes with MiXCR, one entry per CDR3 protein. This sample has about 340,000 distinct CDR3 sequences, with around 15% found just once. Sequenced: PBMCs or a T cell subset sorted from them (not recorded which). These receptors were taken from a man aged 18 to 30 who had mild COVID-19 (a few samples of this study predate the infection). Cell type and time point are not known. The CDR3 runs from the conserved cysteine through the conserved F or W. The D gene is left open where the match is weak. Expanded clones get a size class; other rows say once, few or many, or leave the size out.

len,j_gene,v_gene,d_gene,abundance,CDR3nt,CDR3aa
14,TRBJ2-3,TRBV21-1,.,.,TGTGCCAGCAGCGTCCGGGACGGCACAGATACGCAGTATTTT,CASSVRDGTDTQYF
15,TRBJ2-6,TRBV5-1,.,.,TGCGCCAGCAGCTGGACCATCTCTGGGGCCAACGTCCTGACTTTC,CASSWTISGANVLTF
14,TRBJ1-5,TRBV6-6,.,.,TGTGCCAGCAGTTACTCGACAACCAATCAGCCCCAGCATTTT,CASSYSTTNQPQHF
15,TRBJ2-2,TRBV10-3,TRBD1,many,TGTGCCATCAGTGAGTCCCAACAGGGGACCGGGGAGCTGTTTTTT,CAISESQQGTGELFF
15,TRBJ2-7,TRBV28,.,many,TGTGCCAGCAGTCAACATGGGGGGCGCCAGTACGAGCAGTACTTC,CASSQHGGRQYEQYF
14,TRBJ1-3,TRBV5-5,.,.,TGTGCCAGCAGCCCTCATCTCGAAGGAAACACCATATATTTT,CASSPHLEGNTIYF
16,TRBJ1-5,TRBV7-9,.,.,TGTGCCAGCAGCAGTCCGGGGTATGAGGGCAATCAGCCCCAGCATTTT,CASSSPGYEGNQPQHF
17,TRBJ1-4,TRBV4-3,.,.,TGCGCCAGCAGCCAAGGGCACGGCCAGGGACGGGGTGAAAAACTGTTTTTT,CASSQGHGQGRGEKLFF
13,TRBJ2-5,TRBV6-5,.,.,TGTGCCAGCTGGGGAGCAGTTATAGAGACCCAGTACTTC,CASWGAVIETQYF
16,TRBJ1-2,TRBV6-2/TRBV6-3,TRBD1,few,TGTGCCAGCAGTTACCGGAAGACAGGGCGATGGTATGTCTACACCTTC,CASSYRKTGRWYVYTF
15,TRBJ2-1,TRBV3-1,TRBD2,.,TGTGCCAGCAGCCAAGATCGGGGGGGATACAATGAGCAGTTCTTC,CASSQDRGGYNEQFF
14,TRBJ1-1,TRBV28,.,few,TGTGCCAGCAGTTTATTAGTGGACTACAGATACGCTTTCTTT,CASSLLVDYRYAFF
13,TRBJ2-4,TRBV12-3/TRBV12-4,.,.,TGTGCCAGCAGTTTGCCTTTGGTAGCTATTCAGTACTTC,CASSLPLVAIQYF
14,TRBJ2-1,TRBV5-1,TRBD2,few,TGCGCCAGCAGCCTAGCGGGGGTCAGGGATGAGCAGTTCTTC,CASSLAGVRDEQFF
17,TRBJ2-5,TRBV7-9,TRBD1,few,TGTGCCAGCAGCCACCCCGGTCTGGGACAGTACCAAGAGACCCAGTACTTC,CASSHPGLGQYQETQYF